The sequence of this TCR beta chain was determined in a study of blood T cell repertoires in COVID-19. Study context: COVID-19 samples collected from the United States, Italy and Spain covered acute and convalescent phases.

Trimming removed 3 bases from V and 3 bases from J; junction bases left unmatched: 3. Germline CDR1 and CDR2: SGDLS and YYNGEE. This CDR3 has 15 residues. The authors' processing: Amplifying reference gene primers gave estimates of nucleated cell counts. Assay used: immunoSEQ multiplex PCR; TCRdb lists only in-frame clones, some missing. V, J and clone size were drawn from that table, and D and trimming were deduced from the DNA. The profile shows around 140,000 clones, more than 60% of them singletons. This chain uses TRBV9 with TRBJ2-2, with 9 bases lining up with TRBD2. This sequence was found in a woman aged 70-85 years with acute or convalescent COVID-19. The sequenced sample was peripheral blood. CDR3 in amino acids: CASSARGGDTGELFF. CDR3 nucleotide sequence: TGTGCCAGCAGCGCGCGGGGGGGCGACACCGGGGAGCTGTTTTTT.